These 12 T cell receptor beta chains originate from one sample sequenced in a study of cytomegalovirus exposure and HLA in healthy donors. The PCR was carried out with 60 Vbeta primers and 13 Jbeta primers. The method was immunoSEQ multiplex PCR; TCRdb's version includes in-frame clones alone and lacks a portion of them. Of some 120,000 clones listed, 75% are singletons. What was sequenced was PBMCs. These receptors all stem from a woman in her thirties or forties in good health and CMV-seropositive.

Turning to this clone: The junction departs from the called germline gene at one end, perhaps through a read error. The genes are TRBV7-9 and TRBJ1-2; D possibly corresponds to TRBD1 (6 bases). The germline V gene has CDR1 SEHNR and CDR2 FQNEAQ (reference sequence). The CDR3 extends over 13 amino acids. This chain's CDR3 is CSSSRQGGYGYTF. For the CDR3, the DNA is TGTTCCAGCAGCCGCCAAGGGGGCTATGGCTACACCTTC.

This clone was recorded a few times. The V gene is TRBV9, the J gene TRBJ1-5; tentative D call: TRBD1 (6 bases). This CDR3 spans 13 amino acids. V lost 3 bases and J 2 bases, leaving 6 bases between the germline ends. Germline V gene sequence: CDR1 SGDLS, CDR2 YYNGEE. The chain's CDR3 is CASSAGGNQPQHF. CDR3 nucleotide sequence: TGTGCCAGCAGCGCAGGGGGCAATCAGCCCCAGCATTTT.

This clone has only a few counts. J is TRBJ2-4 and V is TRBV11-3, with 12 bases that match TRBD2. The CDR3 is made up of 18 amino acids. Germline V gene lookup returns CDR1 SGHNT and CDR2 YENEEA. V shed 3 bases and J 2 bases; nucleotides not matched to a gene: 8. CDR3 in DNA: TGTGCCAGCAGCTTTAGGCTAGCGGGAGGGCCGTCCAAAAACATTCAGTACTTC. Translation gives CASSFRLAGGPSKNIQYF. The variable domain in full, completed from reference TRBV11-3 and TRBJ2-4, reads EAGVVQSPRYKIIEKKQPVAFWCNPISGHNTLYWYLQNLGQGPELLIRYENEEAVDDSQLPKDRFSAERLKGVDSTLKIQPAELGDSAVYLCASSFRLAGGPSKNIQYFGAGTRLSVL.

The CDR3 loop is CASSSVGREETDTQYF. The CDR3 coding sequence is TGTGCCAGCAGCTCGGTAGGCAGGGAGGAGACAGATACGCAGTATTTT. V gene TRBV5-6 combines with J gene TRBJ2-3, with D perhaps TRBD2 (6 bases). V was trimmed by 3 bases and J by 3 bases, leaving 17 bases between them. The CDR3 sequence is 16 residues long. Germline V gives CDR1 SGHDT, CDR2 YYEEEE.

The rearrangement links TRBV5-4 to TRBJ2-6; 9 bases align to TRBD2. V lost 4 bases, J lost 0 bases, and 5 bases stayed unmatched. The CDR3 is 17 amino acids. Germline CDR1 is SGHNT and CDR2 is YYREEE (reference sequence). The CDR3: CASSLLAGLSGANVLTF. CDR3 DNA: TGTGCCAGCAGCCTTCTAGCGGGGCTCTCTGGGGCCAACGTCCTGACTTTC. Full variable domain (outside the CDR3, taken from reference TRBV5-4 and TRBJ2-6): ETGVTQSPTHLIKTRGQQVTLRCSSQSGHNTVSWYQQALGQGPQFIFQYYREEENGRGNFPPRFSGLQFPNYSSELNVNALELDDSALYLCASSLLAGLSGANVLTFGAGSRLTVL.

The chain joins TRBV30 to TRBJ2-1; 7 positions agree with TRBD1. The ends lost 8 bases at V and 1 base at J; junction bases unmatched: 8. Per the germline V gene, CDR1 is GTSNPN and CDR2 is SVGIG (reference sequence). The CDR3 is 14 residues long. The CDR3 nucleotides read TGTGCCGTCCCGGGACAGAGTTCCTACAATGAGCAGTTCTTC. Translating it yields CAVPGQSSYNEQFF.

J is TRBJ1-1 and V is TRBV4-3; 7 positions agree with TRBD1. The V gene's germline CDR1 is LGHNA and CDR2 YSLEER. The CDR3 has 14 amino acids. V trimming: 4 bases; J trimming: 4 bases; junction bases outside the gene matches: 6. For the CDR3, the DNA is TGCGCCAGCAGCCCCAACAGGGGATCCACTGAAGCTTTCTTT. This encodes CASSPNRGSTEAFF.

The CDR3 reads CASSSKGANTEAFF. Written as DNA, the CDR3 is TGTGCCAGCAGTTCTAAGGGGGCGAACACTGAAGCTTTCTTT. The rearrangement joins TRBV7-9 to TRBJ1-1, with 7 bases fitting TRBD1. The V and J ends lost 6 bases and 1 base, in that order; junction bases with no gene match: 5. The CDR3 extends over 14 amino acids. Germline V gene lookup returns CDR1 SEHNR and CDR2 FQNEAQ (reference sequence).

The rearrangement uses TRBV7-2 and TRBJ1-5; TRBD1 matches 8 bases. Unmatched junction bases numbered 6, after V lost 5 bases and J lost 6 bases. The CDR3 length is 14 residues. The V gene's germline CDR1 is SGHTA and CDR2 FQGNSA. The CDR3 DNA follows: TGTGCCAGCAGCCCAGGGGGCGTGGCTCAGCCCCAGCATTTT. Translation: CASSPGGVAQPQHF.

The rearrangement links TRBV5-1 to TRBJ1-5; D gene uncertain. V dropped 0 bases and J dropped 0 bases, with 4 bases sitting between them. Germline lookup yields CDR1 SGHRS and CDR2 YFSETQ. This CDR3 is built from 14 residues. Here the CDR3 DNA reads TGCGCCAGCAGCTTGGGGCTTAGCAATCAGCCCCAGCATTTT. Translation gives CASSLGLSNQPQHF.

The V call is TRBV5-1, the J call TRBJ2-5; D possibly corresponds to TRBD1 (6 bases). The V gene lost 5 bases and the J gene lost 5 bases, with 19 bases spanning the gap. The CDR3 has 15 amino acids. Germline loops: CDR1 SGHRS, CDR2 YFSETQ. CDR3 nucleotide sequence: TGCGCCAGCAGGAGCACCGGGACACTGGGGGAGACCCAGTACTTC. The encoded protein is CASRSTGTLGETQYF.

This chain joins TRBV9 and TRBJ1-2; D not resolved. Germline loops: CDR1 SGDLS, CDR2 YYNGEE. The ends were cut back, 3 bases at V and 8 bases at J, with 14 bases in the middle. This CDR3 is 13 amino acids long. The CDR3 DNA reads TGTGCCAGCAGCGCCTCTAACTATGGAGGCTACACCTTC. It translates to CASSASNYGGYTF.